The present T cell receptor beta chain was sequenced within a study of response to subunit inactivated influenza vaccine. Broader study findings: That few new T cells are recruited by each seasonal influenza vaccination was the authors' suggestion.

Note on this clonotype: What it binds is not known.

MiXCR, applied by TCRdb to the RT-PCR reads, yields one record per CDR3 protein. The sample lists about 160,000 distinct CDR3 sequences; roughly 10% were seen once. Germline lookup yields CDR1 DFQATT and CDR2 SNEGSKA (reference sequence). Trimming stripped 0 bases from V and 4 bases from J, with 7 bases between. The CDR3 is made up of 13 amino acids. Specimen: CD8+ T cells sorted from PBMCs, collected roughly 24 months after vaccination. This chain joins TRBV20-1 and TRBJ2-1, with a tentative D call TRBD1 (6 bases). The TCR comes from a man between 50 and 69 years old who received an inactivated influenza vaccine. The CDR3 nucleotides read TGCAGTGCTAGAGATGGACAGTACAATGAGCAGTTCTTC. Amino acid sequence: CSARDGQYNEQFF.